This T cell receptor beta chain was profiled in a study of OX40 agonist ivuxolimab in advanced cancers. Study-wide context: The diagnoses of dose-escalation patients were hepatocellular carcinoma, melanoma, renal cell or head and neck cancer.

The study, taken as a whole, reports: Normalized T-cell clonal expansion was also low in some nonresponders.

Turning to this clone: Its antigen is undetermined.

CDR1 and CDR2 from the germline V gene are SGHRS and YFSETQ. The ends lost 2 bases at V and 4 bases at J; junction bases unmatched: 8. This CDR3 is built from 15 residues. Measured with immunoSEQ multiplex PCR; TCRdb has only the in-frame clones, and not every one. The sample carries about 26,000 clones, 70% to 90% recorded once. Sample: CD4+ or CD8+ T cells sorted from blood, taken in a trial of the OX40 agonist ivuxolimab. This sequence was found in an adult with an advanced solid tumor such as melanoma, head and neck, liver or kidney cancer. This chain uses TRBV5-1 with TRBJ2-7; TRBD2 matches at 8 bases. The CDR3 is CASSFSGLAGYEQYF. In nucleotides, the CDR3 is TGCGCCAGCAGCTTTTCCGGACTAGCTGGTTACGAGCAGTACTTC.